These 31 T cell receptor beta chains share one sample of origin, sequenced in a study of long-term antiretroviral therapy in people with HIV. The authors ran the immunoSEQ assay, v3.0, at survey level. This table comes from immunoSEQ multiplex PCR, and its TCRdb copy is limited to in-frame clones, with some not included. The sample lists 25,000 to 30,000 clones, 75% to 90% occurring once. The sample consisted of unsorted PBMCs, taken 3.2 years before starting antiretroviral therapy. The receptor source for this set is a man in his fifties or sixties with HIV.

V usage is TRBV10-1 and J usage is TRBJ2-3; possibly TRBD1 or TRBD2 for D (5 bases each). This CDR3 comprises 13 residues. Trimming left V 7 bases short and J 6 bases short, with 14 bases between. Germline loops: CDR1 WNHNN, CDR2 SYGVQD (reference sequence). CDR3 coding DNA: TGCGCCAGCACCGCGTCCTGGGGGGATACGCAGTATTTT. It specifies CASTASWGDTQYF.

The chain employs TRBV30 and TRBJ2-6, with unresolved D. The CDR3 runs to 13 residues. The germline CDR1 and CDR2 sequences are GTSNPN and SVGIG (reference sequence). Trimming cost V 0 bases and J 3 bases, with 3 bases left between them. Here the CDR3 DNA reads TGTGCCTGGAGTGTGATTGGGGCCAACGTCCTGACTTTC. Encoded protein: CAWSVIGANVLTF.

The chain couples TRBV7-8 to TRBJ1-2, with 9 bases lining up with TRBD1. Germline-derived CDR1 and CDR2 are SGHVS and FQNEAQ. CDR3 size: 19 residues. Germline trimming cut 2 bases from V and 7 bases from J; bases unmatched to any gene: 20. CDR3 DNA sequence: TGTGCCAGCAGCTTATTTCGGGGGATCGTGTCGGGACAGGGTACTGGCTACACCTTC. Protein: CASSLFRGIVSGQGTGYTF. Complete variable domain (other parts from reference TRBV7-8 and TRBJ1-2): GAGVSQSPRYKVAKRGQDVALRCDPISGHVSLFWYQQALGQGPEFLTYFQNEAQLDKSGLPSDRFFAERPEGSVSTLKIQRTQQEDSAVYLCASSLFRGIVSGQGTGYTFGSGTRLTVV.

The chain combines TRBV18 with TRBJ2-2; 7 bases align to TRBD2. The germline V gene has CDR1 KGHSH and CDR2 LQKENI. Losses at the gene ends were 2 bases for V and 4 bases for J; bases not matched to a gene: 4. This CDR3 spans 15 amino acids. The CDR3 bases are TGTGCCAGCTCACCAGCACTAGCGCTCACCGGGGAGCTGTTTTTT. As protein: CASSPALALTGELFF.

This chain uses TRBV5-5 with TRBJ2-5; 10 bases are a match to TRBD2. Trimming took 2 bases from V and 7 from J; bases not matched to a gene: 8. Germline V gene data show CDR1 as SGHKS and CDR2 as YYEKEE (reference sequence). The CDR3 runs to 15 residues. The CDR3 DNA is TGTGCCAGCAGCTTTCTAGCGGGAGACGACGTGACCCAGTACTTC. This translates into CASSFLAGDDVTQYF.

This clone was seen a single time. The rearrangement joins TRBV6-1 to TRBJ2-3, with a weak D call TRBD2 (6 bases). Germline V CDR1 and CDR2: MNHNS, SASEGT. This CDR3 is 13 amino acids long. The V end was cut by 4 bases, the J end by 4 bases, with 9 bases between. The CDR3: CASSVGGPDTQYF. In DNA form, the CDR3 reads TGTGCCAGCAGTGTAGGAGGGCCAGATACGCAGTATTTT.

This sequence joins TRBV4-3 and TRBJ2-2, with 9 bases lining up with TRBD2. Germline V gene lookup returns CDR1 LGHNA and CDR2 YSLEER. The CDR3 extends over 17 amino acids. V gave up 2 bases and J gave up 0 bases; unmatched junction bases: 4. The CDR3 region is CASSQLAGTSNTGELFF. CDR3 coding DNA: TGCGCCAGCAGCCAACTAGCGGGGACCTCGAACACCGGGGAGCTGTTTTTT.

V usage is TRBV10-3 and J usage is TRBJ2-5, with a possible D match to TRBD1 (6 bases). Germline CDR1 ENHRY, CDR2 SYGVKD. CDR3 length equals 14 residues. Trimming took off 4 bases at V and 3 bases at J, with 12 bases between the two ends. The CDR3: CAISAKQGEETQYF. The CDR3 DNA sequence: TGTGCCATCAGTGCCAAACAGGGAGAAGAGACCCAGTACTTC.

The V gene is TRBV18, the J gene TRBJ2-6, with a possible D match to TRBD2 (7 bases). V was clipped by 1 base and J by 0 bases, with 13 bases between them. CDR3 length equals 18 residues. The germline V gene encodes CDR1 KGHSH and CDR2 LQKENI. CDR3 DNA: TGTGCCAGCTCACCACGGGGGGGCGCTAACTCTGGGGCCAACGTCCTGACTTTC. It translates to CASSPRGGANSGANVLTF. Based on the CDR3 plus reference TRBV18 and TRBJ2-6, the full variable domain is NAGVMQNPRHLVRRRGQEARLRCSPMKGHSHVYWYRQLPEEGLKFMVYLQKENIIDESGMPKERFSAEFPKEGPSILRIQQVVRGDSAAYFCASSPRGGANSGANVLTFGAGSRLTVL.

The genes are TRBV6-6 and TRBJ2-5; 10 bases match TRBD2. J lost 4 bases, V lost 7 bases, and 9 bases had no gene match. From germline, CDR1 is MNHNY and CDR2 SVGAGI (reference sequence). CDR3 size: 15 residues. As DNA, the CDR3 is TGTGCCAGCACCCCTAGCGGGGGCCGTGGAGAGACCCAGTACTTC. Amino acids: CASTPSGGRGETQYF.

This clone was seen a single time. This rearrangement joins TRBV6-6 to TRBJ2-1; tentatively, D is TRBD2 (5 bases). This CDR3 contains 15 residues. Trimming removed 2 bases from V and 0 bases from J, with 8 bases in between. The germline gives CDR1 MNHNY, CDR2 SVGAGI (reference sequence). CDR3 sequence reads: CASSYGSNSYNEQFF. CDR3 nucleotide sequence: TGTGCCAGCAGTTACGGGAGCAACTCCTACAATGAGCAGTTCTTC.

This clone was detected only a few times. The rearrangement joins TRBV28 to TRBJ2-2, with TRBD2 matching over 11 bases. The CDR3 is 18 amino acids. Per germline, CDR1 MDHEN and CDR2 SYDVKM. After removal of 6 bases from V and 4 bases from J, the junction contained 13 bases not matched to a gene. CDR3 region: CASRKPGLAVGGTGELFF. CDR3 nucleotides: TGTGCCAGCAGAAAGCCGGGACTAGCGGTTGGGGGCACCGGGGAGCTGTTTTTT.

The chain is built from TRBV14 and TRBJ2-5, with a possible D match to TRBD2 (6 bases). V dropped 4 bases and J dropped 5 bases, with 14 bases sitting between them. The CDR3 is made up of 14 amino acids. Looked up from germline, CDR1 is SGHDN and CDR2 is FVKESK. The CDR3 DNA reads as TGTGCCAGCAGCCGGGCCGTACGGGGGGAGACCCAGTACTTC. Its protein product is CASSRAVRGETQYF.

The rearrangement links TRBV4-3 to TRBJ1-3, with 10 positions matching TRBD1. Trimming cost V 1 base and J 9 bases; bases outside gene matches: 9. The germline V gene has CDR1 LGHNA and CDR2 YSLEER. CDR3 length: 16 residues. CDR3 residues: CASSQVTGQGLSTIYF. The CDR3 DNA reads as TGCGCCAGCAGCCAAGTTACGGGACAGGGGTTAAGCACCATATATTTT.

This clone was recorded a few times. The chain carries TRBV5-1 and TRBJ1-3, with TRBD1 as a possible D gene (6 bases). This CDR3 contains 14 residues. Germline CDR1 SGHRS, CDR2 YFSETQ. The germline V and J ends were trimmed by 6 bases and 3 bases, with 13 bases remaining between them. CDR3 bases: TGCGCCAGCACCCCCGGGACATATGGAAACACCATATATTTT. This gives the protein CASTPGTYGNTIYF.

The V call is TRBV4-1, the J call TRBJ1-1; D may be TRBD1 (5 bases). V was clipped by 4 bases and J by 0 bases, with 21 bases between them. This CDR3 comprises 18 residues. Germline CDR1 and CDR2: MGHRA and YSYEKL. The CDR3 DNA reads TGCGCCAGCAGCCTCCCCCGAGTAGGGGTGAAAATGAACACTGAAGCTTTCTTT. Protein product: CASSLPRVGVKMNTEAFF.

The chain uses TRBV5-6 and TRBJ2-7, with D unclear. Looked up from germline, CDR1 is SGHDT and CDR2 is YYEEEE. The CDR3 is made up of 14 amino acids. V gave up 4 bases and J gave up 0 bases, with 11 bases separating them. The CDR3 nucleotides read TGTGCCAGCAGCCGAGAGATGAGCTCCTACGAGCAGTACTTC. Residues: CASSREMSSYEQYF.

The V and J genes are TRBV6-1 and TRBJ2-5; 8 bases are a match to TRBD1. The CDR3 has 14 residues. CDR1 MNHNS and CDR2 SASEGT come from the germline V gene. The V gene end was trimmed by 6 bases and the J gene end by 4 bases; junction bases not matched to a gene: 7. For the CDR3, the DNA is TGTGCCAGCAGAGTGACAGGGGTTCGAGAGACCCAGTACTTC. Amino acid sequence: CASRVTGVRETQYF.

The chain is built from TRBV30 and TRBJ1-5; D is possibly TRBD1 (5 bases). CDR1 and CDR2 (germline): GTSNPN, SVGIG (reference sequence). This CDR3 has 12 residues. V dropped 5 bases and J dropped 13 bases, with 18 bases sitting between them. CDR3 protein: CAWSRGIGGQHF. CDR3 nucleotide sequence: TGTGCCTGGTCGCGGGGGATCGGGGGACAGCATTTT.

The rearrangement links TRBV7-2 to TRBJ1-1; D is perhaps TRBD1 (5 bases). Trimming shortened V by 0 bases and J by 6 bases, and 11 bases separated the two germline ends. The CDR3 runs 14 residues. Germline CDR1 is SGHTA and CDR2 is FQGNSA. This CDR3 reads CASSLARGRSEAFF. In DNA form, the CDR3 reads TGTGCCAGCAGCTTAGCGCGGGGGAGGTCTGAAGCTTTCTTT.

The sample holds a few counts of this clone. The chain carries TRBV25-1 and TRBJ1-5; D call uncertain. This CDR3 region has 11 residues. V gave up 8 bases and J gave up 6 bases, with 8 bases separating them. The germline gives CDR1 MGHDK, CDR2 SYGVNS. The CDR3 spells CASGVAQPQHF. In DNA form, the CDR3 reads TGTGCCAGCGGGGTCGCTCAGCCCCAGCATTTT. Combining the CDR3 with reference TRBV25-1 and TRBJ1-5 gives the whole variable domain EADIYQTPRYLVIGTGKKITLECSQTMGHDKMYWYQQDPGMELHLIHYSYGVNSTEKGDLSSESTVSRIRTEHFPLTLESARPSHTSQYLCASGVAQPQHFGDGTRLSIL.

This clone was observed a single time. The chain is built from TRBV7-9 and TRBJ1-1; D unresolved. Between the trimmed V and J ends, which lost 3 bases and 3 bases, there was a span of 8 bases. The CDR3 has 13 amino acids. Germline CDR1 and CDR2: SEHNR and FQNEAQ (reference sequence). The CDR3 DNA reads TGTGCCAGCAGCTTCTCCGATTACACTGAAGCTTTCTTT. Translating it yields CASSFSDYTEAFF. The full variable domain, completed using reference TRBV7-9 and TRBJ1-1, is DTGVSQNPRHKITKRGQNVTFRCDPISEHNRLYWYRQTLGQGPEFLTYFQNEAQLEKSRLLSDRFSAERPKGSFSTLEIQRTEQGDSAMYLCASSFSDYTEAFFGQGTRLTVV.

The rearrangement uses TRBV27 and TRBJ2-7, with 11 bases aligning to TRBD2. CDR1 and CDR2 from the germline V gene are MNHEY and SMNVEV (reference sequence). The CDR3 spans 16 residues. V was pared by 5 bases and J by 4 bases, with 10 bases of the junction left unmatched. This chain's CDR3 is CASSLILAGGHYEQYF. Here the CDR3 DNA reads TGTGCCAGCAGTCTTATCCTAGCGGGGGGACATTACGAGCAGTACTTC.

This chain connects TRBV13 to TRBJ1-4, with 8 positions matching TRBD1. The CDR3 sequence is 15 residues long. V lost 5 bases to trimming and J lost 4 bases; unmatched junction nucleotides: 6. Germline V CDR1 and CDR2: PRHDT, FYEKMQ (reference sequence). Here the CDR3 DNA reads TGTGCCAGCAGCCCTGGACAGGGAGTTAATGAAAAACTGTTTTTT. Amino acids: CASSPGQGVNEKLFF.

The CDR3 nucleotides read TGTGCCAGTAGTTTTATGGGTGCGGACACAGATACGCAGTATTTT. Translating gives CASSFMGADTDTQYF. The chain has TRBV19 and TRBJ2-3; D unresolved. The CDR3 length is 15 residues. Germline CDR1 reads LNHDA; CDR2 reads SQIVND (reference sequence). V was pared by 5 bases and J by 2 bases, with 14 bases between.

DNA of the CDR3: TGTGCCCCCCGAGGGACAGGGATTAGCAATCAGCCCCAGCATTTT. Its protein product is CAPRGTGISNQPQHF. The chain recombines TRBV10-3 with TRBJ1-5; the match to TRBD1 covers 9 bases. The germline gives CDR1 ENHRY, CDR2 SYGVKD. J gave up 0 bases and V 11 bases, and 8 bases lay outside the gene matches. The CDR3 spans 15 residues.

CDR3 protein: CASSELGQPQETQYF. The CDR3 region has the DNA TGTGCCAGCAGTGAATTGGGACAGCCCCAAGAGACCCAGTACTTC. The gene calls are TRBV6-1 and TRBJ2-5, with 7 bases matching TRBD1. The CDR3 length is 15 residues. V was clipped by 2 bases and J by 1 base; unmatched bases: 4. Germline V gene data show CDR1 as MNHNS and CDR2 as SASEGT.

The CDR3 here is CAWRALGVTGANVLTF. In DNA form, the CDR3 reads TGTGCCTGGAGGGCCCTTGGGGTGACCGGGGCCAACGTCCTGACTTTC. V usage is TRBV30 and J usage is TRBJ2-6; no firm D call. Germline V lookup: CDR1 GTSNPN, CDR2 SVGIG (reference sequence). With 3 bases removed from V and 4 bases from J, the gap between germline ends came to 16 bases. This CDR3 is built from 16 residues.

V gene TRBV4-1 combines with J gene TRBJ2-5, with 10 bases aligning to TRBD1. The CDR3 covers 15 residues. V shed 9 bases, J shed 2 bases, and the junction held 9 bases outside the gene matches. Germline values: CDR1 MGHRA, CDR2 YSYEKL. CDR3 in DNA: TGCGCCAGTAGGGCCTTGGACAGGGGGCAAGAGACCCAGTACTTC. Protein sequence: CASRALDRGQETQYF.

The chain uses TRBV4-1 and TRBJ2-7, with D perhaps matching TRBD2 (7 bases). The CDR3 loop spans 13 amino acids. Looked up from germline, CDR1 is MGHRA and CDR2 is YSYEKL. V lost 4 bases to trimming and J lost 2 bases, with 9 bases between them. CDR3 in DNA: TGCGCCAGCAGCCGGGAGGGGGCCTACGAGCAGTACTTC. This codes for CASSREGAYEQYF.

This clone was seen only once. This rearrangement joins TRBV5-1 to TRBJ2-7, with 8 positions matching TRBD1. Trimming took 4 bases from V and 1 from J; bases not matched to a gene: 7. This CDR3 has 15 residues. Germline lookup yields CDR1 SGHRS and CDR2 YFSETQ. CDR3 bases: TGCGCCAGCAGCCAAGGGACAGGTCCGTCCTACGAGCAGTACTTC. Protein product: CASSQGTGPSYEQYF.